These 19 T cell receptor beta chains originate from one sample sequenced in a study of yellow fever vaccine responses in identical twins listed by TCRdb under 2018. Receptor libraries were prepared by RT-PCR. Sequencing took place on an Illumina HiSeq 2500. TCRdb cleaned the public reads at Q25 with fastp, built clones with MiXCR and kept in-frame beta chains. Every entry covers one CDR3 protein and lists the most common genes and DNA from its rows. In all, the sample holds 1,500 to 2,000 distinct CDR3 sequences, and over 65% of those were seen once. Jointly, the top ten make up around 6.5% of the sample. Sequencing used T cells from blood (PBMCs), unsorted or a sorted subset (not recorded which), obtained before or after yellow fever vaccination (not recorded which). The receptor source for this set is a woman aged 18-30 years who received the yellow fever vaccine. Donor details come from another sample of the same person, matched by shared clones.

This clonotype showed up just a few times. This chain connects TRBV10-3 to TRBJ1-2; no clear D gene. The V gene lost 3 bases and the J gene lost 7 bases, with 12 bases spanning the gap. The length of the CDR3 is 13 residues. The germline gives CDR1 ENHRY, CDR2 SYGVKD. The CDR3 is CAISEPGRGGYTF. CDR3 nucleotides: TGTGCCATCAGTGAACCGGGTCGGGGTGGCTACACCTTC.

The chain links TRBV28 to TRBJ2-5, with 9 nucleotides matching TRBD2. Germline loops: CDR1 MDHEN, CDR2 SYDVKM. The CDR3 is 15 amino acids. V trimming: 2 bases; J trimming: 1 base; junction bases outside the gene matches: 2. The CDR3 loop is CASSLASGIQETQYF. As DNA, the CDR3 is TGTGCCAGCAGTTTAGCTAGCGGGATCCAAGAGACCCAGTACTTC.

V and J are TRBV23-1 and TRBJ1-2; D is undetermined. Being an ORF, TRBV23-1 has a function that is uncertain. The length of the CDR3 is 14 residues. Trimming removed 8 bases at V and 5 bases at J, with 18 bases between. The CDR3 region is CASPFGRYPYGYTF. CDR3 DNA: TGCGCCAGCCCCTTTGGGAGGTACCCTTATGGCTACACCTTC.

The rearrangement links TRBV14 to TRBJ2-7; a weak D match, TRBD1 (6 bases). The CDR3 is 13 residues long. Germline V gene data show CDR1 as SGHDN and CDR2 as FVKESK. V was cut by 2 bases and J by 12 bases, with 17 bases left in between. The CDR3: CASSQTPQGEPYF. In DNA form, the CDR3 reads TGTGCCAGCAGCCAAACCCCACAGGGTGAACCGTACTTC.

The chain combines TRBV7-6 with TRBJ1-2; D uncertain. This CDR3 contains 15 residues. V lost 4 bases, J lost 5 bases, and 17 bases lay in between. Germline loops: CDR1 SGHVS, CDR2 FNYEAQ. CDR3 nucleotides: TGTGCCAGCAGCTCCCCCCGGCAGGAGATTTATGGCTACACCTTC. Encoded protein: CASSSPRQEIYGYTF. Supplemented by reference TRBV7-6 and TRBJ1-2, the full variable domain reads GAGVSQSPRYKVTKRGQDVALRCDPISGHVSLYWYRQALGQGPEFLTYFNYEAQQDKSGLPNDRFSAERPEGSISTLTIQRTEQRDSAMYRCASSSPRQEIYGYTFGSGTRLTVV.

V gene TRBV29-1 combines with J gene TRBJ1-2; no clear D. The germline V gene has CDR1 SQVTM and CDR2 ANQGSEA. CDR3 length equals 15 residues. V was shortened by 3 bases and J by 4 bases, with 18 bases between the two germline ends. CDR3 residues: CSVEGAVRTVYGYTF. CDR3 in DNA: TGCAGCGTTGAGGGAGCAGTAAGGACCGTCTATGGCTACACCTTC.

J is TRBJ1-6 and V is TRBV12-3 or TRBV12-4; no clear D gene. The CDR3 length is 14 residues. V lost 2 bases, J lost 7 bases, and 9 bases lay in between. CDR3: CASSLMVGNSPLHF. CDR3 nucleotide sequence: TGTGCCAGCAGTTTAATGGTGGGGAATTCACCCCTCCACTTT.

V and J are TRBV7-6 and TRBJ2-1; tentatively, D is TRBD1 (5 bases). The V and J ends lost 5 bases and 8 bases respectively, with 19 bases between them. Germline values: CDR1 SGHVS, CDR2 FNYEAQ. The CDR3 consists of 15 residues. In DNA form, the CDR3 reads TGTGCCAGCAGCCTTACTTTGGCGGTCAGGGATGAGCAGTTCTTC. Translation gives CASSLTLAVRDEQFF.

The J gene is TRBJ2-7, the V gene TRBV24-1, with D hard to call. The V end lost 4 bases, the J end lost 5 bases, and 8 bases lay between the germline ends. CDR1 is KGHDR and CDR2 is SFDVKD in the germline V gene. This CDR3 has 12 amino acids. CDR3 bases: TGTGCCACCAGTGACGACGGAGACGAGCAGTACTTC. Amino acid sequence: CATSDDGDEQYF.

Details on this clonotype: At one end, the junction sequence differs from germline, possibly due to a read error. The rearrangement links TRBV7-7 to TRBJ2-2, with a weak D call TRBD1 (5 bases). In germline, CDR1 is SSHAT, CDR2 FNYEAQ (reference sequence). The CDR3 has 14 amino acids. The DNA of the CDR3 is TGTGCTAGCAGCTCAGGGATCGATTCCGGGGAGCTGTTTTTT. This translates into CASSSGIDSGELFF. The variable domain in full, with the rest retrieved from reference TRBV7-7 and TRBJ2-2, is GAGVSQSPRYKVTKRGQDVTLRCDPISSHATLYWYQQALGQGPEFLTYFNYEAQPDKSGLPSDRFSAERPEGSISTLTIQRTEQRDSAMYRCASSSGIDSGELFFGEGSRLTVL.

The table lists this clonotype with a count of one. The J gene is TRBJ2-3, the V gene TRBV11-3; 10 nucleotides align to TRBD2. Losses at the gene ends were 6 bases for V and 1 base for J; bases not matched to a gene: 1. Germline V lookup: CDR1 SGHNT, CDR2 YENEEA. The CDR3 sequence is 14 residues long. The CDR3 here is CASRSGGGTDTQYF. DNA for the CDR3: TGTGCCAGCAGGAGCGGGGGGGGCACAGATACGCAGTATTTT.

J is TRBJ2-7 and V is TRBV5-1; possibly TRBD1 or TRBD2 for D (5 bases each). CDR1 and CDR2 from the germline V gene are SGHRS and YFSETQ. The CDR3 is 12 residues long. Trimming took off 4 bases at V and 5 bases at J, with 10 bases between the two ends. Here the CDR3 reads CASSREGHEQYF. In DNA, the CDR3 is TGCGCCAGCAGCCGCGAGGGGCACGAGCAGTACTTC.

As DNA, the CDR3 is TGTGCCAGCAGCTTAGATAAGTCTGGACTAGCCCCGCAGTATTTT. This codes for CASSLDKSGLAPQYF. This chain joins TRBV11-3 and TRBJ2-3, with TRBD2 identical over 8 bases. Per germline, CDR1 SGHNT and CDR2 YENEEA. V trimming: 0 bases; J trimming: 10 bases; junction bases outside the gene matches: 9. The CDR3 is 15 amino acids.

The chain links TRBV3-1 to TRBJ2-7, with D tentatively TRBD2 (6 bases). Between the trimmed V and J ends, which lost 3 bases and 7 bases, there was a span of 16 bases. CDR1 LGHDT and CDR2 YNNKEL come from the germline V gene (reference sequence). CDR3 length: 14 amino acids. The CDR3 loop is CASSHKRRGREQYF. In DNA form, the CDR3 reads TGTGCCAGCAGCCATAAAAGGAGGGGTCGGGAGCAGTACTTC.

This chain uses TRBV20-1 with TRBJ2-7, with 8 bases fitting TRBD1. There are 13 residues in the CDR3. V lost 6 bases to trimming and J lost 3 bases; unmatched junction nucleotides: 7. Germline loops: CDR1 DFQATT, CDR2 SNEGSKA (reference sequence). The CDR3 sequence: CSAPITGGYEQYF. The DNA of the CDR3 is TGCAGTGCCCCAATTACAGGGGGCTACGAGCAGTACTTC.

V gene TRBV9 combines with J gene TRBJ2-7; 8 bases align to TRBD2. The CDR3 contains 16 residues. With V trimmed by 0 bases and J by 5 bases, 10 bases remained unmatched. The V gene's germline CDR1 is SGDLS and CDR2 YYNGEE. CDR3 coding DNA: TGTGCCAGCAGCGTAGGTCTAGCGGGCGAGGGCAACGAGCAGTACTTC. This codes for CASSVGLAGEGNEQYF.

The chain carries TRBV5-1 and TRBJ2-1; TRBD2 matches at 7 bases. The CDR3 sequence is 15 residues long. Germline-derived CDR1 and CDR2 are SGHRS and YFSETQ. V lost 1 base, J lost 5 bases, and 6 bases stayed unmatched. CDR3 DNA sequence: TGCGCCAGCAGCTTGCCTAGGAGCGGGGACAATGAGCAGTTCTTC. This codes for CASSLPRSGDNEQFF.

This clonotype has just a few counts. The V gene is TRBV2, the J gene TRBJ1-1, with D unclear. The length of the CDR3 is 13 residues. Trimming took off 4 bases at V and 4 bases at J, with 10 bases between the two ends. Germline V gene data show CDR1 as SNHLY and CDR2 as FYNNEI. Written as DNA, the CDR3 is TGTGCCAGCAGTGCCGATAGTAGCACTGAAGCTTTCTTT. Amino acids: CASSADSSTEAFF.

The chain joins TRBV18 to TRBJ1-1; no reliable D call. The germline CDR1 and CDR2 sequences are KGHSH and LQKENI. V was cut by 4 bases and J by 4 bases, with 10 bases left in between. The length of the CDR3 is 13 residues. Written as DNA, the CDR3 is TGTGCCAGCTCACGGGATGCTGGCACTGAAGCTTTCTTT. Amino acids: CASSRDAGTEAFF.